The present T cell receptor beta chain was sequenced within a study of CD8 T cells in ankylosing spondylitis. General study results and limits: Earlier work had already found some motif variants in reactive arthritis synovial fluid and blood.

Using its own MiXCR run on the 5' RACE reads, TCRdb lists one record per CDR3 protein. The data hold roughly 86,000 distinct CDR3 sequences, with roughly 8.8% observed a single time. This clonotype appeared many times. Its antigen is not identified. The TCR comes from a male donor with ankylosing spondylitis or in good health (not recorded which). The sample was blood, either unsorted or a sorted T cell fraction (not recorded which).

The CDR3 is CSAPRVSNSPLHF. CDR3 in DNA: TGCAGTGCCCCCCGGGTCTCTAATTCACCCCTCCACTTT. The V call is TRBV20-1, the J call TRBJ1-6; D not resolved. The CDR3 covers 13 residues. V dropped 6 bases and J dropped 6 bases, with 12 bases sitting between them. Germline V gene sequence: CDR1 DFQATT, CDR2 SNEGSKA (reference sequence).